This passage covers 6 T cell receptor beta chains from one sample sequenced in a study of cytomegalovirus exposure and HLA in healthy donors. In the PCR, 60 Vbeta and 13 Jbeta primers were used. Sequencing was performed with immunoSEQ multiplex PCR; in TCRdb, only in-frame clones are kept and a portion is missing. This table has over 100,000 clones, about 79% appearing once. The specimen sequenced was PBMCs. These receptors originate from a woman between 18 and 29 years old in good health and CMV-seropositive.

The DNA of the CDR3 is TGTGCCAGCAGCAAAACTAGTGATGAGCAGTTCTTC. Amino acid sequence: CASSKTSDEQFF. This chain connects TRBV2 to TRBJ2-1; tentative D call: TRBD2 (5 bases). The ends were cut back, 6 bases at V and 8 bases at J, with 11 bases in the middle. CDR3 length: 12 amino acids. Germline V gene data show CDR1 as SNHLY and CDR2 as FYNNEI.

The chain uses TRBV30 and TRBJ2-5, with D possibly being TRBD2 (6 bases). The CDR3 has 14 residues. Trimming shortened V by 0 bases and J by 0 bases, and 8 bases separated the two germline ends. Germline-derived CDR1 and CDR2 are GTSNPN and SVGIG (reference sequence). CDR3 coding DNA: TGTGCCTGGAGTGTTGGAGGGGACCAAGAGACCCAGTACTTC. Its translation is CAWSVGGDQETQYF.

The rearrangement links TRBV12-5 to TRBJ2-2, with TRBD1 matching 10 bases. The length of the CDR3 is 14 residues. Trimming took 10 bases from V and 3 from J; bases not matched to a gene: 5. The germline CDR1 and CDR2 sequences are LGHNT and FRNRAP. CDR3 sequence reads: CATRTGGDTGELFF. DNA for the CDR3: TGTGCTACTAGGACAGGGGGAGACACCGGGGAGCTGTTTTTT.

The V call is TRBV6-1, the J call TRBJ2-1, with a tentative D call TRBD1 (6 bases). The germline CDR1 and CDR2 sequences are MNHNS and SASEGT. Trimming shortened V by 2 bases and J by 3 bases, and 8 bases separated the two germline ends. The CDR3 is made up of 14 amino acids. The CDR3 nucleotides are TGTGCCAGCAGTGAAACAGGGAACTACAATGAGCAGTTCTTC. Translating gives CASSETGNYNEQFF.

This clone showed up just a few times. This sequence joins TRBV7-6 and TRBJ2-7; D is uncertain. Trimming removed 5 bases from V and 2 bases from J, with 7 bases in between. Per germline, CDR1 SGHVS and CDR2 FNYEAQ. The CDR3 runs to 12 residues. CDR3 nucleotide sequence: TGTGCCAGCAGCGGGCAAACCTACGAGCAGTACTTC. Its protein product is CASSGQTYEQYF. The whole variable domain, remainder taken from reference TRBV7-6 and TRBJ2-7, is GAGVSQSPRYKVTKRGQDVALRCDPISGHVSLYWYRQALGQGPEFLTYFNYEAQQDKSGLPNDRFSAERPEGSISTLTIQRTEQRDSAMYRCASSGQTYEQYFGPGTRLTVT.

This chain links TRBV28 with TRBJ1-1; possibly TRBD1 for D (6 bases). From germline, CDR1 is MDHEN and CDR2 SYDVKM. V was clipped by 4 bases and J by 1 base, with 10 bases between them. CDR3 length: 14 amino acids. CDR3 DNA: TGTGCCAGCAGTTCGGGACAACCGAACACTGAAGCTTTCTTT. Translating gives CASSSGQPNTEAFF.